These 8 T cell receptor beta chains were sequenced from one sample in a study of blood T cell repertoires in COVID-19. Profiling relied on immunoSEQ multiplex PCR, and the TCRdb table lists in-frame clones only, not all of them. The table shows some 140,000 clones, with roughly 80% occurring only once. Source material: peripheral blood. Receptors were obtained from a man at least 80 years old with acute or convalescent COVID-19.

The V call is TRBV7-9, the J call TRBJ1-3; 7 bases are shared with TRBD1. This CDR3 is 14 amino acids long. Germline CDR1 SEHNR, CDR2 FQNEAQ (reference sequence). Losses at the gene ends were 5 bases for V and 3 bases for J; bases not matched to a gene: 4. The CDR3 loop reads CASSKTGFGNTIYF. The CDR3 coding sequence is TGTGCCAGCAGCAAGACAGGGTTTGGAAACACCATATATTTT.

The gene calls are TRBV6-5 and TRBJ1-5; D is ambiguous. Germline CDR1 is MNHEY and CDR2 is SVGAGI. This CDR3 has 13 amino acids. Trimming stripped 5 bases from V and 8 bases from J, with 13 bases between. The CDR3 nucleotides read TGTGCCAGCAGTCGGCAGTTTGAGGAGCCCCAGCATTTT. Translated: CASSRQFEEPQHF.

This clone appeared once. The chain has TRBV21-1 and TRBJ2-7; the table's D call, TRBD1, was not checked against the DNA. TRBV21-1 is termed a pseudogene. The length of the CDR3 is 14 residues. CDR3 amino acids: CASSPWQFSYEQYV. Written as DNA, the CDR3 is TGTGCCAGCAGCCCCTGGCAGTTCTCCTACGAGCAGTACGTC.

V and J are TRBV5-4 and TRBJ1-6, with 8 bases aligning to TRBD1. The germline CDR1 and CDR2 sequences are SGHNT and YYREEE (reference sequence). Unmatched junction bases numbered 5, after V lost 3 bases and J lost 6 bases. The CDR3 spans 15 residues. In DNA form, the CDR3 reads TGTGCCAGCAGCTCAGGACAGGGTGGTAATTCACCCCTCCACTTT. Protein: CASSSGQGGNSPLHF. The whole variable domain, filled in from reference TRBV5-4 and TRBJ1-6, reads ETGVTQSPTHLIKTRGQQVTLRCSSQSGHNTVSWYQQALGQGPQFIFQYYREEENGRGNFPPRFSGLQFPNYSSELNVNALELDDSALYLCASSSGQGGNSPLHFGNGTRLTVT.

This rearrangement joins TRBV9 to TRBJ2-5, with D maybe TRBD2 (7 bases). Trimming left V 4 bases short and J 0 bases short, with 16 bases between. Looked up from germline, CDR1 is SGDLS and CDR2 is YYNGEE. CDR3 size: 16 residues. The CDR3 DNA sequence: TGTGCCAGCAGCCAGGGGAGCGGGGATAACCAAGAGACCCAGTACTTC. This sequence encodes CASSQGSGDNQETQYF. Supplemented by reference TRBV9 and TRBJ2-5, the full variable domain reads DSGVTQTPKHLITATGQRVTLRCSPRSGDLSVYWYQQSLDQGLQFLIQYYNGEERAKGNILERFSAQQFPDLHSELNLSSLELGDSALYFCASSQGSGDNQETQYFGPGTRLLVL.

The CDR3, as DNA: TGTGCCAGCAGCTTCGGGGGGCCCACTAATGAGCAGTTCTTC. Translation: CASSFGGPTNEQFF. The chain employs TRBV5-4 and TRBJ2-1, with a weak D call TRBD2 (7 bases). V lost 2 bases to trimming and J lost 7 bases, with 13 bases between them. The CDR3 extends over 14 amino acids. CDR1 and CDR2 from the germline V gene are SGHNT and YYREEE (reference sequence).

This clone was recorded at least ten times. V gene TRBV6-5 combines with J gene TRBJ1-5; 11 bases are shared with TRBD1. J lost 6 bases, V lost 6 bases, and 4 bases had no gene match. Germline CDR1 is MNHEY and CDR2 is SVGAGI. The CDR3 has 14 residues. For the CDR3, the DNA is TGTGCCAGCAGCTGGACAGGGGGCATTCAGCCCCAGCATTTT. Its protein is CASSWTGGIQPQHF.

This chain joins TRBV29-1 and TRBJ1-1, with D hard to call. Germline V gives CDR1 SQVTM, CDR2 ANQGSEA. The CDR3 is 10 amino acids. Trimming removed 3 bases at V and 9 bases at J, with 8 bases between. CDR3 sequence reads: CSVDSNKAFF. CDR3 sequence (DNA): TGCAGCGTTGATAGCAATAAAGCTTTCTTT.